The clone carrying this T cell receptor beta chain was seen at least ten times. V lost 7 bases, J lost 6 bases, and 9 bases lay in between. In germline, CDR1 is MNHEY, CDR2 SVGEGT. This CDR3 region has 12 residues. In the library, individual cDNA molecules carried attached unique molecular identifiers. TCRdb ran MiXCR on the 5' RACE reads and lists one entry per CDR3 protein. This table has approximately 60,000 distinct CDR3 sequences, approximately 9.2% appearing once. This sample was taken from a study of early T cells in non-severe SARS-CoV-2 infection. The sample was whole blood, taken at baseline. This TCR was recovered from an adult who was a healthcare worker with PCR-confirmed SARS-CoV-2 infection or an uninfected control (not recorded which). The chain carries TRBV6-2 or TRBV6-3 and TRBJ2-2; D is uncertain. The CDR3 reads CASMRRPGELFF. DNA for the CDR3: TGTGCCAGCATGAGGCGTCCCGGGGAGCTGTTTTTT.